Shown below are 32 T cell receptor beta chains from a single sample sequenced in a study of shared clonotypes between healthy human individuals. The repertoire was sequenced with immunoSEQ multiplex PCR; TCRdb's copy has only in-frame clones and lacks some. The sample has about 380,000 clones, about 96% seen once. What was sequenced was memory CD8+ T cells sorted from blood. The subset: CD45RO+ cells pooled with CCR7-negative TemRA cells. All receptors come from a man aged 30 to 39 in good health.

The rearrangement joins TRBV6-6 to TRBJ2-7; 9 nucleotides match TRBD1. CDR1 and CDR2 from the germline V gene are MNHNY and SVGAGI (reference sequence). CDR3 length equals 14 residues. V was pared by 9 bases and J by 1 base, with 7 bases of the junction left unmatched. CDR3 DNA: TGTGCCAGTAGAATACAGGGGGCATCCTACGAGCAGTACTTC. Translation gives CASRIQGASYEQYF.

V is TRBV28 and J is TRBJ2-3; TRBD2 agrees at 9 bases. The V segment lost 5 bases and the J segment 2 bases; nucleotides outside the gene matches: 5. The CDR3 loop spans 15 amino acids. Germline assignment: CDR1 MDHEN and CDR2 SYDVKM. The chain's CDR3 is CASSPTSGYTDTQYF. The CDR3 nucleotides read TGTGCCAGCAGTCCGACTAGCGGATACACAGATACGCAGTATTTT.

This chain uses TRBV7-9 with TRBJ2-7; 8 nucleotides align to TRBD1. J was trimmed by 5 bases and V by 3 bases; bases with no gene match: 6. CDR1 and CDR2 (germline): SEHNR, FQNEAQ (reference sequence). This CDR3 spans 14 amino acids. The CDR3 sequence: CASSFLTGVNEQYF. CDR3 nucleotide sequence: TGTGCCAGCAGCTTTTTGACAGGGGTTAACGAGCAGTACTTC.

The rearrangement joins TRBV6-6 to TRBJ1-4; D is perhaps TRBD1 (6 bases). Germline V gives CDR1 MNHNY, CDR2 SVGAGI (reference sequence). Trimming cost V 6 bases and J 8 bases, with 13 bases left between them. The CDR3 runs to 13 residues. CDR3 bases: TGTGCCAGCAGCCCACTGACAGGAGAAAAACTGTTTTTT. Translating gives CASSPLTGEKLFF.

The genes are TRBV28 and TRBJ2-6; no firm D call. This CDR3 has 16 amino acids. Trimming removed 5 bases at V and 0 bases at J, with 11 bases between. In germline, CDR1 is MDHEN, CDR2 SYDVKM. The CDR3 DNA follows: TGTGCCAGCAGTCACGACGGCTACTCTGGGGCCAACGTCCTGACTTTC. Its protein is CASSHDGYSGANVLTF.

The chain joins TRBV11-3 to TRBJ2-1; maybe TRBD1 (5 bases). V was pared by 4 bases and J by 6 bases, with 7 bases between. The germline V gene has CDR1 SGHNT and CDR2 YENEEA. The CDR3 extends over 12 amino acids. Here the CDR3 DNA reads TGTGCCAGCAGCTCTCAGGGCAATGAGCAGTTCTTC. Translation gives CASSSQGNEQFF.

This chain links TRBV7-9 with TRBJ2-1, with TRBD2 identical over 8 bases. Germline V gene lookup returns CDR1 SEHNR and CDR2 FQNEAQ (reference sequence). The CDR3 is made up of 15 amino acids. J gave up 7 bases and V 3 bases, and 8 bases lay outside the gene matches. CDR3 sequence reads: CASSFELSSGNEQFF. CDR3 nucleotides: TGTGCCAGCAGCTTTGAACTTTCTAGCGGGAATGAGCAGTTCTTC.

The chain has TRBV5-1 and TRBJ2-1, with 8 bases identical to TRBD2. With V trimmed by 4 bases and J by 10 bases, 13 bases remained unmatched. The CDR3 contains 15 residues. Germline CDR1 reads SGHRS; CDR2 reads YFSETQ. CDR3 amino acids: CASSPGGTSVGEQFF. CDR3 bases: TGCGCCAGCAGCCCGGGAGGGACTAGTGTGGGGGAGCAGTTCTTC.

The rearrangement joins TRBV10-3 to TRBJ1-3; D uncertain. The CDR3 extends over 15 amino acids. The V end was cut by 7 bases, the J end by 0 bases, with 13 bases between. Germline lookup yields CDR1 ENHRY and CDR2 SYGVKD. The CDR3, as DNA: TGTGCCATCACCCCGTCCCAGAGCTCTGGAAACACCATATATTTT. Encoded protein: CAITPSQSSGNTIYF.

There are a few counts of this clone. The V gene is TRBV19, the J gene TRBJ2-1, with a weak D call TRBD2 (5 bases). Trimming shortened V by 1 base and J by 7 bases, and 11 bases separated the two germline ends. The V gene's germline CDR1 is LNHDA and CDR2 SQIVND (reference sequence). The CDR3 runs 14 residues. The CDR3 bases are TGTGCCAGTAGTATAGTCGGGGATGGGAATGAGCAGTTCTTC. This gives the protein CASSIVGDGNEQFF.

V gene TRBV2 combines with J gene TRBJ1-1; a weak D match, TRBD1 (5 bases). Germline V gives CDR1 SNHLY, CDR2 FYNNEI. V lost 6 bases and J 10 bases, leaving 15 bases between the germline ends. There are 12 residues in the CDR3. The chain's CDR3 is CASRGTGAGAFF. The CDR3 nucleotides are TGTGCCAGCAGGGGGACGGGAGCCGGAGCTTTCTTT.

This sequence joins TRBV30 and TRBJ1-5; D is possibly TRBD1 (6 bases). Germline CDR1 and CDR2: GTSNPN and SVGIG (reference sequence). This CDR3 has 14 amino acids. V was trimmed by 2 bases and J by 3 bases, leaving 11 bases between them. This CDR3 is CAWSLQGDNQPQHF. CDR3 in DNA: TGTGCCTGGAGTTTACAGGGTGACAATCAGCCCCAGCATTTT.

V gene TRBV4-2 combines with J gene TRBJ1-2; D is uncertain. V lost 2 bases and J lost 8, with 21 bases in between. The germline V gene has CDR1 LGHNA and CDR2 YNFKEQ. CDR3 size: 16 residues. In nucleotides, the CDR3 is TGTGCCAGCAGCCAAAGTTCAGAATATCTCATTTGGGGCTACACCTTC. Encoded protein: CASSQSSEYLIWGYTF.

In this sample, this clone turned up once. V and J are TRBV29-1 and TRBJ2-7; the D is unclear. Deletions cut 4 bases from V and 5 bases from J, with 15 bases between. CDR3 length: 13 residues. Germline assignment: CDR1 SQVTM and CDR2 ANQGSEA. The CDR3 DNA reads TGCAGCGTTGGTGCGGCAATGTGGGACGAGCAGTACTTC. This codes for CSVGAAMWDEQYF.

The rearrangement joins TRBV6-4 to TRBJ2-4, with D perhaps TRBD1 (6 bases). V lost 7 bases to trimming and J lost 1 base, with 14 bases between them. Germline CDR1 and CDR2: MRHNA and SNTAGT. The CDR3 extends over 15 amino acids. CDR3 in DNA: TGTGCCAGCACCCAGGGGCTAGAGGCCAAAAACATTCAGTACTTC. Its protein product is CASTQGLEAKNIQYF.

This clone has a single count. The rearrangement links TRBV27 to TRBJ2-1; D perhaps matches TRBD2 (6 bases). Germline V lookup: CDR1 MNHEY, CDR2 SMNVEV (reference sequence). Trimming took off 0 bases at V and 0 bases at J, with 9 bases between the two ends. The CDR3 consists of 16 residues. The CDR3 DNA sequence: TGTGCCAGCAGTTTATCGGTCGGGGGCTCCTACAATGAGCAGTTCTTC. This encodes CASSLSVGGSYNEQFF.

The V gene is TRBV6-1, the J gene TRBJ1-2, with D tentatively TRBD1 (5 bases). V was clipped by 4 bases and J by 3 bases, with 12 bases between them. This CDR3 is built from 14 residues. Germline CDR1 is MNHNS and CDR2 is SASEGT. The CDR3 sequence is CASSVSRGDYGYTF. The CDR3 DNA sequence: TGTGCCAGCAGTGTCAGTAGGGGTGACTATGGCTACACCTTC.

The genes are TRBV5-1 and TRBJ1-5, with 9 bases lining up with TRBD1. In germline, CDR1 is SGHRS, CDR2 YFSETQ. The CDR3 has 13 amino acids. The junction had 1 base not matched to a gene; V was cut back by 2 bases and J by 7 bases. CDR3 bases: TGCGCCAGCAGCTTTACAGGGGGCCAGCCCCAGCATTTT. It encodes CASSFTGGQPQHF.

J is TRBJ1-3 and V is TRBV18; unclear D gene. This CDR3 is 16 amino acids long. CDR1 is KGHSH and CDR2 is LQKENI in the germline V gene. The germline V and J ends were trimmed by 3 bases and 0 bases, with 12 bases remaining between them. CDR3 coding DNA: TGTGCCAGCTCACCGGAACCCAACTACTCTGGAAACACCATATATTTT. Its protein product is CASSPEPNYSGNTIYF. Variable domain in full (rest from reference TRBV18 and TRBJ1-3): NAGVMQNPRHLVRRRGQEARLRCSPMKGHSHVYWYRQLPEEGLKFMVYLQKENIIDESGMPKERFSAEFPKEGPSILRIQQVVRGDSAAYFCASSPEPNYSGNTIYFGEGSWLTVV.

The chain links TRBV18 to TRBJ2-2; TRBD2 matches 9 bases. The V segment lost 5 bases and the J segment 6 bases; nucleotides outside the gene matches: 7. The germline V gene encodes CDR1 KGHSH and CDR2 LQKENI. The CDR3 sequence is 15 residues long. Written as DNA, the CDR3 is TGTGCCAGCTCATCTCTAGCGGGATTCGCCGGGGAGCTGTTTTTT. This gives the protein CASSSLAGFAGELFF.

The J gene is TRBJ2-5, the V gene TRBV10-3; D may correspond to TRBD1 or TRBD2 (5 bases each). Germline V CDR1 and CDR2: ENHRY, SYGVKD. The V gene lost 4 bases and the J gene lost 0 bases, with 9 bases spanning the gap. The CDR3 consists of 14 residues. CDR3 DNA: TGTGCCATCAGTGGGTCGGGACACCAAGAGACCCAGTACTTC. Translation: CAISGSGHQETQYF.

The chain combines TRBV7-9 with TRBJ1-1; no definite D call. The CDR3 contains 12 residues. V shed 5 bases and J shed 6 bases, with 10 bases lying between them. CDR1 SEHNR and CDR2 FQNEAQ come from the germline V gene (reference sequence). The CDR3 region is CASSRLAAEAFF. The DNA of the CDR3 is TGTGCCAGCAGCAGACTTGCGGCTGAAGCTTTCTTT.

The chain recombines TRBV2 with TRBJ1-1, with a tentative D call TRBD1 (6 bases). This CDR3 has 12 amino acids. The germline V and J ends were trimmed by 5 bases and 6 bases, with 10 bases remaining between them. CDR1 is SNHLY and CDR2 is FYNNEI in the germline V gene. CDR3 protein: CASSRQVPEAFF. CDR3 sequence (DNA): TGTGCCAGCAGTCGACAGGTCCCTGAAGCTTTCTTT.

The V and J genes are TRBV6-5 and TRBJ2-2, with D possibly TRBD1 on 6 matching bases. The CDR3 extends over 15 amino acids. The germline V gene encodes CDR1 MNHEY and CDR2 SVGAGI. V lost 2 bases, J lost 7 bases, and 14 bases lay in between. The CDR3 region has the DNA TGTGCCAGCAGTTACCGAAGCCAGGGGCACGGGGAGCTGTTTTTT. Translating gives CASSYRSQGHGELFF.

For this clone: This sample also contains other DNA sequences that code for the same CDR3. The chain links TRBV5-1 to TRBJ2-5; TRBD2 aligns across 11 bases. The J segment lost 4 bases and the V segment lost 1 base, leaving 0 bases of the junction unmatched. Germline lookup yields CDR1 SGHRS and CDR2 YFSETQ. The CDR3 consists of 14 residues. CDR3: CASSLLAGGETQYF. The CDR3 DNA is TGCGCCAGCAGCTTGCTAGCGGGAGGAGAGACCCAGTACTTC. Full variable domain (rest looked up from reference TRBV5-1 and TRBJ2-5): KAGVTQTPRYLIKTRGQQVTLSCSPISGHRSVSWYQQTPGQGLQFLFEYFSETQRNKGNFPGRFSGRQFSNSRSEMNVSTLELGDSALYLCASSLLAGGETQYFGPGTRLLVL.

This clone has only one observation. This sequence joins TRBV5-1 and TRBJ2-3, with D unresolved. The V end was cut by 0 bases, the J end by 0 bases, with 8 bases between. The CDR3 consists of 15 residues. Germline CDR1 reads SGHRS; CDR2 reads YFSETQ. CDR3 in DNA: TGCGCCAGCAGCTTGGCCAGACTTAGCACAGATACGCAGTATTTT. This gives the protein CASSLARLSTDTQYF.

Regarding this clone: Distinct nucleotide sequences in the sample also encode this CDR3. The V and J genes are TRBV28 and TRBJ2-7, with unresolved D. Germline loops: CDR1 MDHEN, CDR2 SYDVKM. The CDR3 covers 13 residues. The ends were cut back, 3 bases at V and 2 bases at J, with 8 bases in the middle. This chain's CDR3 is CASSLAGPYEQYF. The CDR3 region has the DNA TGTGCCAGCAGTTTGGCAGGCCCCTACGAGCAGTACTTC.

V usage is TRBV29-1 and J usage is TRBJ2-3; 11 bases match TRBD2. The germline gives CDR1 SQVTM, CDR2 ANQGSEA. The length of the CDR3 is 17 residues. Trimming removed 3 bases from V and 2 bases from J; junction bases left unmatched: 10. CDR3 coding DNA: TGCAGCGTTGACAGGGCGCTACTAGCGGGAGCCACAGATACGCAGTATTTT. It is translated as CSVDRALLAGATDTQYF.

The CDR3 loop is CASGPGGNEKLFF. The CDR3 nucleotides read TGCGCCAGCGGCCCGGGGGGAAATGAAAAACTGTTTTTT. The J gene is TRBJ1-4, the V gene TRBV4-1, with D perhaps TRBD1 (5 bases). Trimming took off 8 bases at V and 5 bases at J, with 12 bases between the two ends. The CDR3 extends over 13 amino acids. Germline V gene sequence: CDR1 MGHRA, CDR2 YSYEKL.

This clone showed up just once. V gene TRBV11-2 combines with J gene TRBJ1-2; D is unclear. The V end lost 2 bases, the J end lost 3 bases, and 16 bases lay between the germline ends. Germline V gene lookup returns CDR1 SGHAT and CDR2 FQNNGV. CDR3 length: 16 residues. DNA for the CDR3: TGTGCCAGCAGCTTATGGCCTGCTGGTGGCGACTATGGCTACACCTTC. It encodes CASSLWPAGGDYGYTF.

CDR3 coding DNA: TGTGCCAGCAGCTTAGTTTCGGCGGACAGGGGGCAAAATTTAGGCAATCAGCCCCAGCATTTT. Its translation: CASSLVSADRGQNLGNQPQHF. The J gene is TRBJ1-5, the V gene TRBV7-8; 11 positions agree with TRBD1. The germline V gene has CDR1 SGHVS and CDR2 FQNEAQ. V gave up 1 base and J gave up 2 bases; unmatched junction bases: 16. The CDR3 runs 21 residues.

The V call is TRBV6-6, the J call TRBJ1-3, with 7 positions matching TRBD1. The junction had 7 bases not matched to a gene; V was cut back by 2 bases and J by 6 bases. In germline, CDR1 is MNHNY, CDR2 SVGAGI (reference sequence). The CDR3 has 15 amino acids. CDR3 residues: CASSYGDRVANTIYF. The CDR3 DNA is TGTGCCAGCAGTTACGGCGACAGGGTCGCAAACACCATATATTTT.